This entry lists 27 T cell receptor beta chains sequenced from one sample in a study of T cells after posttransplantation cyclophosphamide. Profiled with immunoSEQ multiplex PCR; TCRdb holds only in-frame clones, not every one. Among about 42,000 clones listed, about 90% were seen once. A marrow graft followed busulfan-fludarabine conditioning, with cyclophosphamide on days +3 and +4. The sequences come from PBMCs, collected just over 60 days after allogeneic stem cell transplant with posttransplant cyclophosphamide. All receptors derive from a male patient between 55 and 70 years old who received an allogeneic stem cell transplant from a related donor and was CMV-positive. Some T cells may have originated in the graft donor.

The CDR3 here is CASTLLTGVKSTF. CDR3 bases: TGTGCCAGCACCCTTCTGACAGGGGTCAAGAGCACCTTC. This chain links TRBV28 with TRBJ1-2, with 8 nucleotides matching TRBD1. V was pared by 7 bases and J by 13 bases, with 14 bases of the junction left unmatched. CDR1 is MDHEN, CDR2 SYDVKM, per germline. The CDR3 runs 13 residues.

CDR3 nucleotide sequence: TGTGCCACCTCCCACGGGGGGATCCAAGAGACCCAGTACTTC. It encodes CATSHGGIQETQYF. The rearrangement links TRBV10-3 to TRBJ2-5; 7 bases agree with TRBD2. The CDR3 runs 14 residues. V dropped 10 bases and J dropped 1; count of bases not matched to a gene: 9. CDR1 is ENHRY and CDR2 is SYGVKD in the germline V gene.

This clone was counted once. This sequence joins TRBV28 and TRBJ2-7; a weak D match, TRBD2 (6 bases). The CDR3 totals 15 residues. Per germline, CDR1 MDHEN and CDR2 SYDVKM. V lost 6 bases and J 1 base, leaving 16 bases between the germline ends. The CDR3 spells CASSMQLSGSYEQYF. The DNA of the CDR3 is TGTGCCAGCAGCATGCAGTTAAGCGGGTCCTACGAGCAGTACTTC.

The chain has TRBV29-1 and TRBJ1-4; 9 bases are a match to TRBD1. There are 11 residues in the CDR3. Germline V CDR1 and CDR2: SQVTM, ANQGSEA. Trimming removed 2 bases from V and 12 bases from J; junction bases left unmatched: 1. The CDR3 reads CSVEWDRELFF. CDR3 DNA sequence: TGCAGCGTTGAATGGGACAGGGAACTGTTTTTT. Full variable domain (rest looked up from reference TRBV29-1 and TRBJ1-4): SAVISQKPSRDICQRGTSLTIQCQVDSQVTMMFWYRQQPGQSLTLIATANQGSEATYESGFVIDKFPISRPNLTFSTLTVSNMSPEDSSIYLCSVEWDRELFFGSGTQLSVL.

CDR3 sequence: CASSRPPEAQVYGYTF. The CDR3 DNA sequence: TGTGCCAGCAGTAGACCCCCGGAGGCTCAAGTATATGGCTACACCTTC. The chain links TRBV2 to TRBJ1-2; D unresolved. The germline V gene has CDR1 SNHLY and CDR2 FYNNEI. The length of the CDR3 is 16 residues. V lost 5 bases to trimming and J lost 5 bases, with 21 bases between them.

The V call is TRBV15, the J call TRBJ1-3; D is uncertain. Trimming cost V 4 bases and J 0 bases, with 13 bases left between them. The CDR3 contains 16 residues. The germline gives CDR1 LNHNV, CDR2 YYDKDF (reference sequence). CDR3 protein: CATSTGGVASGNTIYF. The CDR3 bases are TGTGCCACCAGCACCGGCGGGGTTGCCTCTGGAAACACCATATATTTT.

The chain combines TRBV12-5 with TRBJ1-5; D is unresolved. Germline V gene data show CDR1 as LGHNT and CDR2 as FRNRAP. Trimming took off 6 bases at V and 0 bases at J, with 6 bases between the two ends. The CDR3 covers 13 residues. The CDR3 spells CASGAYSNQPQHF. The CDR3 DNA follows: TGTGCTAGTGGGGCATATAGCAATCAGCCCCAGCATTTT. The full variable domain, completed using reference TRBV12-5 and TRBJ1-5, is DARVTQTPRHKVTEMGQEVTMRCQPILGHNTVFWYRQTMMQGLELLAYFRNRAPLDDSGMPKDRFSAEMPDATLATLKIQPSEPRDSAVYFCASGAYSNQPQHFGDGTRLSIL.

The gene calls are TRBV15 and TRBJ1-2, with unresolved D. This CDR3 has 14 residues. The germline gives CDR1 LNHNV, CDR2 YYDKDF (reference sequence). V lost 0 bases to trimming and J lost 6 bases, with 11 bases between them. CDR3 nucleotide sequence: TGTGCCACCAGCAGAGATTTATCCGGGGATGGCTACACCTTC. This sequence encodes CATSRDLSGDGYTF.

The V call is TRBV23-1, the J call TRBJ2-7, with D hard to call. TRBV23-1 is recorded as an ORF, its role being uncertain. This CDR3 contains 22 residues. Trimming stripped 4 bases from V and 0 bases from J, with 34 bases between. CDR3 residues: CASSPSNKDIRVPPPYSYEQYF. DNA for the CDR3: TGCGCCAGCAGTCCCTCGAATAAAGATATCCGGGTTCCGCCTCCTTACTCCTACGAGCAGTACTTC.

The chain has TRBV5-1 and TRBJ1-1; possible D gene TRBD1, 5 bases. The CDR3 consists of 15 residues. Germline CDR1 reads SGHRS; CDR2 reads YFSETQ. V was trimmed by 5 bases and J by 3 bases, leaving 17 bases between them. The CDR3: CASSWARQGDTEAFF. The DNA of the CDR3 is TGCGCCAGCAGTTGGGCCAGGCAGGGCGACACTGAAGCTTTCTTT. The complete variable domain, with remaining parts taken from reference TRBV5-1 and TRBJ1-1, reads KAGVTQTPRYLIKTRGQQVTLSCSPISGHRSVSWYQQTPGQGLQFLFEYFSETQRNKGNFPGRFSGRQFSNSRSEMNVSTLELGDSALYLCASSWARQGDTEAFFGQGTRLTVV.

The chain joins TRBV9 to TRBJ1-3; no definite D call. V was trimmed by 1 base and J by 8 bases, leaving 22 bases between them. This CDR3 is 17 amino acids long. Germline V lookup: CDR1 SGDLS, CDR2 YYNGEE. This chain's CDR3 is CASSVSAVGQTLYTIYF. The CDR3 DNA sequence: TGTGCCAGCAGCGTATCAGCGGTGGGCCAAACATTGTACACCATATATTTT.

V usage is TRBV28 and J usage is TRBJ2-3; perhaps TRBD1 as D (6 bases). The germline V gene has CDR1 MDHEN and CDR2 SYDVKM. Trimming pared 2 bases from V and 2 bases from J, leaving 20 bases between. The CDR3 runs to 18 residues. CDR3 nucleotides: TGTGCCAGCAGTTTAACCCACGCGCAGGGGCTTTCCACAGATACGCAGTATTTT. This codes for CASSLTHAQGLSTDTQYF. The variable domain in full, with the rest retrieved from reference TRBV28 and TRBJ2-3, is DVKVTQSSRYLVKRTGEKVFLECVQDMDHENMFWYRQDPGLGLRLIYFSYDVKMKEKGDIPEGYSVSREKKERFSLILESASTNQTSMYLCASSLTHAQGLSTDTQYFGPGTRLTVL.

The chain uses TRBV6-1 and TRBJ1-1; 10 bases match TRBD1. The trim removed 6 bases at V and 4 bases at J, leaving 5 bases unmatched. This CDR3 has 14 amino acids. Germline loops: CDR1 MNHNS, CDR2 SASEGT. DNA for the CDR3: TGTGCCAGCAGAGGGACAGGGGAGTCCACTGAAGCTTTCTTT. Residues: CASRGTGESTEAFF.

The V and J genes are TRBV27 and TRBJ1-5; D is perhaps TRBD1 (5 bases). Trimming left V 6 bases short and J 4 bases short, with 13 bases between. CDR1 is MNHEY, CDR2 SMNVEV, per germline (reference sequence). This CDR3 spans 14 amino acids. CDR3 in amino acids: CASSPGWSNQPQHF. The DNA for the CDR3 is TGTGCCAGCAGCCCAGGGTGGTCGAATCAGCCCCAGCATTTT.

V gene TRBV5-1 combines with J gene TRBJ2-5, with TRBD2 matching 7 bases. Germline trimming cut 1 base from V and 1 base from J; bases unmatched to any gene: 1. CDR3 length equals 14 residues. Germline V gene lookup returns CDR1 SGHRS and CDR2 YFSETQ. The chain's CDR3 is CASSLIAGQETQYF. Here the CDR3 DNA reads TGCGCCAGCAGCTTGATAGCGGGCCAAGAGACCCAGTACTTC.

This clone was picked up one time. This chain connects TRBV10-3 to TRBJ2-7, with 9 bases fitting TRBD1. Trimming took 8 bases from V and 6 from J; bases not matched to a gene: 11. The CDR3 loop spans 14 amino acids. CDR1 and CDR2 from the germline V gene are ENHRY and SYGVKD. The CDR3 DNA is TGTGCCATCTCCCGGGACAGGGCAGCCGGCGAGCAGTACTTC. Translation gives CAISRDRAAGEQYF.

The CDR3 DNA follows: TGTGCCAGCAGCCCTCCCGGAGGGTCGGGCTACACCTTC. It is translated as CASSPPGGSGYTF. The V and J genes are TRBV27 and TRBJ1-2; D is uncertain. Germline V gives CDR1 MNHEY, CDR2 SMNVEV (reference sequence). Trimming took 6 bases from V and 8 from J, leaving 16 bases between them. The CDR3 sequence is 13 residues long.

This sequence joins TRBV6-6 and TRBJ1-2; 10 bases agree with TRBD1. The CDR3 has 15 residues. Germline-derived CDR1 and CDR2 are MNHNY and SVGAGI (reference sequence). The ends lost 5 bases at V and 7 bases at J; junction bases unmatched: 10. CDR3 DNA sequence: TGTGCCAGCAGTCCTTCCGACAGGGGGCTTGGTGGCTACACCTTC. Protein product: CASSPSDRGLGGYTF.

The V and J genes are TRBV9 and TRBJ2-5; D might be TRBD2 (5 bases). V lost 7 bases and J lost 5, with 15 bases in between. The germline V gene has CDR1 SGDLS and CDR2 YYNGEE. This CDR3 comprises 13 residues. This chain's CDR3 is CASAPAGRETQYF. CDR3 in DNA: TGTGCCAGCGCACCGGCGGGCCGGGAGACCCAGTACTTC.

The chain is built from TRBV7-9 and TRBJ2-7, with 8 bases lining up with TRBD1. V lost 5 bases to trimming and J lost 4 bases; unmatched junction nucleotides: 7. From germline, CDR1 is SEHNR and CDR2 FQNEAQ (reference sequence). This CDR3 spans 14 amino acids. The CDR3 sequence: CASSTGGEIYEQYF. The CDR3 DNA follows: TGTGCCAGCAGCACAGGGGGAGAGATTTACGAGCAGTACTTC. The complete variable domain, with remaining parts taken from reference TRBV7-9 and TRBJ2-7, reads DTGVSQNPRHKITKRGQNVTFRCDPISEHNRLYWYRQTLGQGPEFLTYFQNEAQLEKSRLLSDRFSAERPKGSFSTLEIQRTEQGDSAMYLCASSTGGEIYEQYFGPGTRLTVT.

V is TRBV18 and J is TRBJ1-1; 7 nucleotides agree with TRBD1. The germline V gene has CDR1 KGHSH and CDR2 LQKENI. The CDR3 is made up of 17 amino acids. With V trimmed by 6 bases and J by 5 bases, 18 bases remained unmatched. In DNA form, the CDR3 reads TGTGCCAGCTCGCCGACAGGGACCACGACCCTTGGGACTGAAGCTTTCTTT. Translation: CASSPTGTTTLGTEAFF.

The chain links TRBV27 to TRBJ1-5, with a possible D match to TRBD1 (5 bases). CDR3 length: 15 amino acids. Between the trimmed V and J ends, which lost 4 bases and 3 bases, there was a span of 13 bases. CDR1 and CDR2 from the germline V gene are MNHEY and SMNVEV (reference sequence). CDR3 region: CASSSGGTYNQPQHF. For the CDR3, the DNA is TGTGCCAGCAGTTCGGGGGGGACTTACAATCAGCCCCAGCATTTT.

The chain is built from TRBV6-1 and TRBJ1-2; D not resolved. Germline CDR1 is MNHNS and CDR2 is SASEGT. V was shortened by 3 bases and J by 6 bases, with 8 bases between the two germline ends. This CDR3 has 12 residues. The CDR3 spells CASSEFLDGYTF. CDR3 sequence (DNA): TGTGCCAGCAGTGAGTTCCTCGATGGCTACACCTTC.

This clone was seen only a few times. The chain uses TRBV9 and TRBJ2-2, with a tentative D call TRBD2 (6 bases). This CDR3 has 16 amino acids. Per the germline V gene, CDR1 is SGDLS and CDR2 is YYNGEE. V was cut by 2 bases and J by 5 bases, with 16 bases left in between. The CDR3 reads CASSVISQGGTGELFF. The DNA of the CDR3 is TGTGCCAGCAGCGTTATAAGCCAGGGAGGAACCGGGGAGCTGTTTTTT.

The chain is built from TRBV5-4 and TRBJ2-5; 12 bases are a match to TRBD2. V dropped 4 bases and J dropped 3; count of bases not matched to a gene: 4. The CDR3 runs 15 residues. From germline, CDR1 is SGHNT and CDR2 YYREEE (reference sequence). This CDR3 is CASSTRLAGEETQYF. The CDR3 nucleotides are TGTGCCAGCAGCACCCGACTAGCGGGGGAAGAGACCCAGTACTTC.

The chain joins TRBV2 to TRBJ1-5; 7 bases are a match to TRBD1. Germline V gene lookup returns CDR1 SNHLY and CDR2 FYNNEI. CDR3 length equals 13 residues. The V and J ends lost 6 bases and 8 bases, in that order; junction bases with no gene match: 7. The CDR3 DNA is TGTGCCAGCAGCAGGGGGGCCACGGAGCCCCAGCATTTT. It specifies CASSRGATEPQHF.

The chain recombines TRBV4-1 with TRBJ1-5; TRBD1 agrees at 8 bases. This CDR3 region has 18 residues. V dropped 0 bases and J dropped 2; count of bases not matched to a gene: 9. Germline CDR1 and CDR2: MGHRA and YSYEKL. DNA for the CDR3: TGCGCCAGCAGCCAAGAAATTCTGGCAGGGGGCGGCAATCAGCCCCAGCATTTT. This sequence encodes CASSQEILAGGGNQPQHF.